The T cell receptor (beta chain) described here comes from a study of OX40 agonist ivuxolimab in advanced cancers. Study-wide context: Ivuxolimab was a fully human IgG2 agonistic monoclonal antibody targeting the costimulatory receptor OX40 (CD134). Patients were allowed to have had prior anti-PD-1, anti-PD-L1 or anti-CTLA-4 therapy, and approximately 43% of the dose-escalation patients had previously received checkpoint inhibitors. Partial responses occurred in three dose-escalation patients, of whom one had hepatocellular carcinoma and two had cutaneous melanoma. Intravenous ivuxolimab was administered to patients every 2 weeks at six dose levels: 0.01, 0.1, 0.3, 1.5, 3 and 10 mg/kg. Of the 50 to 55 patients in dose escalation, some 20 had hepatocellular carcinoma, approximately 15 had melanoma, 9 had renal cell carcinoma and 9 had head and neck cancer. The monotherapy dose-escalation portion (N of about 49 patients) of the phase I ivuxolimab trial is reported in the paper. Peripheral TCRbeta sequencing was intended to test whether TCR sequence diversity was altered and clonal T-cell expansion was caused by ivuxolimab. A male proportion of 82.7% and a mean age of approximately 55 years, ranging from roughly 23 to 90, were recorded for the dose-escalation cohort.

The trial excluded patients who had a history of autoimmune disease or were on systemic immunosuppression. In every dose cohort, peripheral blood was drawn for TCR sequencing at baseline, cycle 4 day 1, and cycle 7 day 1. The samples were drawn from a first-in-human, open-label, multicenter phase I dose-escalation trial of ivuxolimab. Adults with locally advanced or metastatic head and neck squamous cell, hepatocellular, melanoma or renal cell carcinoma were enrolled in the trial. CD4+ and CD8+ T cells were sorted separately from peripheral blood before TCR sequencing. Overall results and qualifications from the work: Low levels of normalized T-cell clonal expansion were also seen in some nonresponding patients. After ivuxolimab, expanded clones were on average more numerous among CD8+ T cells than among CD4+ T cells. At doses from 0.1 to 3.0 mg/kg, clonal expansion was seen in both CD4+ and CD8+ blood T cells between baseline and week 6. Antigen specificity was not determined for the clonally expanded peripheral T cells. In partial responders in the 0.1-3.0 mg/kg groups, normalized peripheral clonal expansion was found to be among the lowest, especially among CD8+ T cells.

For sequencing of the TCRbeta CDR3 region, genomic DNA was extracted from the sorted cells. The immunoSEQ Assay was used for sequencing of TCRbeta CDR3 regions. TCRdb mirrors the immuneACCESS table, restricted to in-frame sequences. Some clones are absent from its copies; in checked studies, under half trace to an unresolved V gene, and the reason for the others is unknown. The sample includes under 25,000 clones, with around 79% observed a single time. Approximately 36% of the sample is held by the ten biggest clonotypes. Turning to this clone: Which antigen it targets is not known. The record has no base qualities; no much larger clone is one base away.

The junction shows trimming of 3 bases on V and 0 bases on J, plus 11 bases between the germline ends. Sequences MNHEY (CDR1) and SMNVEV (CDR2) are obtained from the germline V gene (reference sequence). The CDR3 numbers 16 residues from cysteine through phenylalanine. The retained sequence is limited to the CDR3, 48 bases, with the frame set at the first base. This sample comprised CD4+ or CD8+ T cells sorted from blood, obtained in a trial of the OX40 agonist ivuxolimab. The TCR was taken from an adult with an advanced solid tumor such as melanoma, head and neck, liver or kidney cancer. This sequence uses TRBV27 and TRBJ1-4; no D gene call is confident. The CDR3 protein is CASSFLGRATNEKLFF. Here is the DNA: TGTGCCAGCAGTTTTCTAGGACGTGCAACTAATGAAAAACTGTTTTTT.